Below are 20 T cell receptor beta chains sequenced from a single sample in a study of T-cell memory formation after mild COVID-19. Each CDR3 protein gets one entry after TCRdb re-called the 5' RACE reads with MiXCR. The table lists hundreds of thousands of distinct CDR3 sequences, roughly 18% of them singletons. Sequences were obtained from PBMCs or a T cell subset sorted from them (not recorded which). The receptors were gathered from an adult woman who had mild COVID-19 (a few samples of this study predate the infection). Cell type and time point are not known.

V usage is TRBV11-3 and J usage is TRBJ2-7; 8 positions match TRBD1. CDR1 is SGHNT and CDR2 is YENEEA in the germline V gene. CDR3 length equals 16 residues. J gave up 0 bases and V 4 bases, and 8 bases lay outside the gene matches. DNA of the CDR3: TGTGCCAGCAGCTCCCTGACCGGGACAGGCTCCTACGAGCAGTACTTC. This translates into CASSSLTGTGSYEQYF.

This clonotype was observed a few times. This rearrangement joins TRBV19 to TRBJ2-3, with D perhaps being TRBD1 or TRBD2 (5 bases each). Germline values: CDR1 LNHDA, CDR2 SQIVND (reference sequence). CDR3 size: 14 residues. Trimming cost V 10 bases and J 3 bases, with 17 bases left between them. The CDR3 loop reads CAIRDPEGTDTQYF. CDR3 sequence (DNA): TGTGCCATTCGGGACCCCGAAGGGACAGATACGCAGTATTTT.

V and J are TRBV24-1 and TRBJ2-1; 12 bases map to TRBD2. The germline V gene has CDR1 KGHDR and CDR2 SFDVKD. There are 18 residues in the CDR3. Losses at the gene ends were 5 bases for V and 3 bases for J; bases not matched to a gene: 10. This chain's CDR3 is CATSARTSGISGYNEQFF. The DNA of the CDR3 is TGTGCCACCAGTGCCAGGACTAGCGGGATCTCTGGCTACAATGAGCAGTTCTTC.

This clonotype was observed at least ten times. The chain combines TRBV7-6 with TRBJ2-3; D unresolved. Deletions cut 4 bases from V and 2 bases from J, with 13 bases between. This CDR3 contains 15 residues. CDR1 and CDR2 from the germline V gene are SGHVS and FNYEAQ. The CDR3 nucleotides are TGTGCCAGCAGCTCTGCTAGGCGGAACACAGATACGCAGTATTTT. Its translation is CASSSARRNTDTQYF.

The chain has TRBV7-3 and TRBJ2-2, with 8 nucleotides matching TRBD2. The junction had 12 bases not matched to a gene; V was cut back by 7 bases and J by 5 bases. The germline V gene encodes CDR1 SGHTA and CDR2 FQGTGA. This CDR3 comprises 16 residues. CDR3 residues: CASTPGGREATGELFF. The CDR3 coding sequence is TGTGCCAGCACCCCGGGCGGGCGGGAGGCGACCGGGGAGCTGTTTTTT.

The rearrangement joins TRBV6-2 or TRBV6-3 to TRBJ2-7, with D unclear. CDR1 is MNHEY, CDR2 SVGEGT, per germline. The CDR3 extends over 10 amino acids. V was clipped by 4 bases and J by 6 bases, with 4 bases between them. CDR3 coding DNA: TGTGCCAGCAGTTCGGTCGAGCAGTACTTC. Translating it yields CASSSVEQYF.

This clonotype was found many times. The CDR3 reads CASSHGTYNEQFF. CDR3 in DNA: TGCGCCAGCAGCCACGGGACTTACAATGAGCAGTTCTTC. This sequence joins TRBV5-1 and TRBJ2-1; D might be TRBD2 (6 bases). Trimming cost V 4 bases and J 4 bases, with 9 bases left between them. This CDR3 region has 13 residues. CDR1 SGHRS and CDR2 YFSETQ come from the germline V gene.

This chain connects TRBV18 to TRBJ2-1, with D possibly being TRBD1 or TRBD2 (5 bases each). Between the trimmed V and J ends, which lost 1 base and 4 bases, there was a span of 11 bases. Germline CDR1 and CDR2: KGHSH and LQKENI. The CDR3 covers 15 residues. CDR3 coding DNA: TGTGCCAGCTCACCACAGAGGGACCGGTACAATGAGCAGTTCTTC. This codes for CASSPQRDRYNEQFF.

This clonotype was observed many times. The V and J genes are TRBV5-6 and TRBJ2-7, with D unclear. The V end was cut by 0 bases, the J end by 2 bases, with 6 bases between. This CDR3 is 13 amino acids long. The V gene's germline CDR1 is SGHDT and CDR2 YYEEEE. CDR3 sequence: CASSLAVTYEQYF. The CDR3 nucleotides are TGTGCCAGCAGCTTGGCCGTTACCTACGAGCAGTACTTC.

The V call is TRBV12-3 or TRBV12-4, the J call TRBJ2-7; D may correspond to TRBD1 or TRBD2 (7 bases each). V was cut by 10 bases and J by 9 bases, with 16 bases left in between. This CDR3 is 11 amino acids long. The DNA for the CDR3 is TGTGCCACCTGGGAGGGGGCTCGGCAGTACTTC. Residues: CATWEGARQYF.

The CDR3 region is CASSLPRTGTDTQYF. DNA for the CDR3: TGTGCCAGCAGCCTACCTAGGACAGGCACAGATACGCAGTATTTT. The V and J genes are TRBV7-2 and TRBJ2-3, with D possibly TRBD1 on 6 matching bases. V was clipped by 5 bases and J by 1 base, with 13 bases between them. The CDR3 consists of 15 residues. The germline V gene encodes CDR1 SGHTA and CDR2 FQGNSA.

This clonotype was counted a few times. The genes are TRBV5-4 and TRBJ2-3; D gene uncertain. V shed 4 bases and J shed 6 bases, with 9 bases lying between them. The CDR3 runs 12 residues. Germline CDR1 is SGHNT and CDR2 is YYREEE (reference sequence). CDR3 sequence (DNA): TGTGCCAGCAGCCGTCAAGAGGATACGCAGTATTTT. This sequence encodes CASSRQEDTQYF. Using reference TRBV5-4 and TRBJ2-3 for the parts outside the CDR3, the full variable domain is ETGVTQSPTHLIKTRGQQVTLRCSSQSGHNTVSWYQQALGQGPQFIFQYYREEENGRGNFPPRFSGLQFPNYSSELNVNALELDDSALYLCASSRQEDTQYFGPGTRLTVL.

CDR3 DNA sequence: TGTGCCATCAGTGTTCCGGGACAGCGCACAGATACGCAGTATTTT. Translation gives CAISVPGQRTDTQYF. The chain uses TRBV10-3 and TRBJ2-3; 7 bases align to TRBD1. The V and J ends lost 4 bases and 1 base, in that order; junction bases with no gene match: 5. The CDR3 is made up of 15 amino acids. Germline CDR1 and CDR2: ENHRY and SYGVKD.

The gene calls are TRBV7-9 and TRBJ2-3; D gene uncertain. In germline, CDR1 is SEHNR, CDR2 FQNEAQ (reference sequence). The CDR3 runs to 13 residues. The ends were cut back, 6 bases at V and 4 bases at J, with 11 bases in the middle. The CDR3 loop reads CASRSSDPDTQYF. In nucleotides, the CDR3 is TGTGCCAGCAGATCCTCAGACCCAGATACGCAGTATTTT.

This clonotype was counted between two and nine times. The J gene is TRBJ2-1, the V gene TRBV7-9; 12 bases fit TRBD2. CDR3 length equals 16 residues. The J segment lost 5 bases and the V segment lost 4 bases, leaving 6 bases of the junction unmatched. CDR1 and CDR2 from the germline V gene are SEHNR and FQNEAQ (reference sequence). The CDR3: CASSSRLAGVDNEQFF. In nucleotides, the CDR3 is TGTGCCAGCAGCTCGAGACTAGCGGGAGTGGACAATGAGCAGTTCTTC.

The chain has TRBV12-3 or TRBV12-4 and TRBJ1-1, with D hard to call. Deletions cut 5 bases from V and 2 bases from J, with 9 bases between. The CDR3 is made up of 13 amino acids. Here the CDR3 DNA reads TGTGCCAGCAGTGCCTTAACTAACACTGAAGCTTTCTTT. This gives the protein CASSALTNTEAFF.

The rearrangement joins TRBV7-9 to TRBJ1-2, with 7 nucleotides matching TRBD1. The CDR3 is made up of 15 amino acids. Losses at the gene ends were 1 base for V and 5 bases for J; bases not matched to a gene: 7. Germline V CDR1 and CDR2: SEHNR, FQNEAQ (reference sequence). CDR3 in DNA: TGTGCCAGCAGCTTAGGGACAGGCGATCCGTATGGCTACACCTTC. Protein product: CASSLGTGDPYGYTF.

There are many counts of this clonotype. The gene calls are TRBV5-6 and TRBJ2-3; 11 positions match TRBD1. The germline V gene encodes CDR1 SGHDT and CDR2 YYEEEE. The CDR3 is made up of 16 amino acids. The V and J ends lost 4 bases and 4 bases, in that order; junction bases with no gene match: 8. DNA of the CDR3: TGTGCCAGCAGCGCTACGGACAGGGGGCGAGCAGATACGCAGTATTTT. Translation: CASSATDRGRADTQYF.

This chain links TRBV20-1 with TRBJ2-5, with D possibly being TRBD1 or TRBD2 (5 bases each). Trimming took off 3 bases at V and 5 bases at J, with 19 bases between the two ends. Germline lookup yields CDR1 DFQATT and CDR2 SNEGSKA (reference sequence). This CDR3 has 15 residues. CDR3 coding DNA: TGCAGTGCTAGGGGGGACGAGGGGTTAAATGAGACCCAGTACTTC. This translates into CSARGDEGLNETQYF.

This clonotype was seen a few times. This sequence joins TRBV14 and TRBJ2-1; tentatively, D is TRBD1 (5 bases). Trimming pared 4 bases from V and 7 bases from J, leaving 14 bases between. Germline values: CDR1 SGHDN, CDR2 FVKESK. CDR3 length equals 14 residues. CDR3 DNA: TGTGCCAGCAGCCCGACAGTTCTCGGGAATGAGCAGTTCTTC. Translating gives CASSPTVLGNEQFF.